The 3 T cell receptor beta chains given below trace back to one sample, sequenced in a study of tumor-infiltrating lymphocytes in primary liver carcinoma. TCR beta cDNA was reverse-transcribed from about 0.45 ug of total RNA. The reaction used a constant-region primer and ProtoScript II reverse transcriptase. Slightly modified ARM-PCR, run as three nested multiplex PCR rounds, produced the TCR beta libraries. Each of the first two PCR rounds ran approximately 9 cycles with TRBV1-TRBV30 forward and C-beta reverse primers. In TCRdb, the multiplex PCR reads were re-called with MiXCR into one record per CDR3 protein. In the table there are 90,000 to 100,000 distinct CDR3 sequences, over 55% of which are singletons. Co-extraction yielded RNA and DNA from 20-30 mg of unsorted bulk tissue. Sequencing was done on a sample of liver tumor tissue from sampling region 5. Subset specified: tumor region T5, tumor centre. All receptors derive from a woman aged 60 to 75 with primary liver carcinoma and hepatitis B virus infection.

Worth noting for this clonotype: One end of the junction fails to match germline, which may point to a read error. The chain combines TRBV29-1 with TRBJ2-1; D not certain. This CDR3 is 15 amino acids long. Germline CDR1 and CDR2: SQVTM and ANQGSEA. The CDR3 DNA sequence: TGCAGCGTTGGGTTTGATGGAACCGCCTACAATGAGCAGTTTTTC. Protein: CSVGFDGTAYNEQFF.

This clonotype was found once. Likely a read error: the CDR3 ends without its conserved phenylalanine or tryptophan. Written as DNA, the CDR3 is TGTGCCAGCAGCCATCGGACAAGCACAGGTACGCAGTATGTT. This codes for CASSHRTSTGTQYV. The rearrangement links TRBV11-3 to TRBJ2-3, with TRBD1 as a possible D gene (5 bases). This CDR3 contains 14 residues. Germline V gene sequence: CDR1 SGHNT, CDR2 YENEEA.

Turning to this clonotype: In this CDR3 the conserved last residue, phenylalanine or tryptophan, is missing, so a read error is likely. In DNA form, the CDR3 reads TGTGCCAGCAACGAAGCGGGAGAGAACAATGAGCAGTTCATC. Its protein product is CASNEAGENNEQFI. V usage is TRBV7-9 and J usage is TRBJ2-1, with 8 positions matching TRBD2. Trimming removed 7 bases from V and 5 bases from J; junction bases left unmatched: 7. In germline, CDR1 is SEHNR, CDR2 FQNEAQ (reference sequence). CDR3 size: 14 residues.